The 28 T cell receptor beta chains listed next were all sequenced from one sample in a study of T cell responses to AZD1222 COVID-19 vaccine. The data were produced by immunoSEQ multiplex PCR, yet TCRdb's version contains in-frame clones alone and is incomplete. The sample's table shows 150,000 or so clones. Sequences were obtained from peripheral blood. All receptors derive from an adult in good health.

The chain joins TRBV5-4 to TRBJ2-7; 7 nucleotides line up with TRBD1. The V and J ends lost 4 bases and 0 bases, in that order; junction bases with no gene match: 4. Germline loops: CDR1 SGHNT, CDR2 YYREEE (reference sequence). There are 14 residues in the CDR3. The CDR3 sequence is CASSADRNSYEQYF. CDR3 nucleotide sequence: TGTGCCAGCAGCGCGGACAGGAACTCCTACGAGCAGTACTTC.

The J gene is TRBJ1-4, the V gene TRBV7-8; maybe TRBD1 (5 bases). Trimming removed 4 bases from V and 8 bases from J, with 23 bases in between. CDR1 and CDR2 (germline): SGHVS, FQNEAQ. This CDR3 contains 17 residues. The CDR3 region has the DNA TGTGCCAGCAGCTCGAGCTTGGACCGGGGGTCCGGGGAAAAACTGTTTTTT. Its protein is CASSSSLDRGSGEKLFF.

The J gene is TRBJ1-1, the V gene TRBV12-3 or TRBV12-4; D not certain. The CDR3 sequence is 13 residues long. Trimming cost V 3 bases and J 0 bases, with 5 bases left between them. CDR3 sequence (DNA): TGTGCCAGCAGTTTCTACATGAACACTGAAGCTTTCTTT. Protein product: CASSFYMNTEAFF.

The chain combines TRBV7-9 with TRBJ2-3, with D unresolved. V lost 8 bases, J lost 0 bases, and 12 bases lay in between. CDR1 and CDR2 (germline): SEHNR, FQNEAQ (reference sequence). The CDR3 sequence is 14 residues long. CDR3 in amino acids: CASLPHSSTDTQYF. CDR3 nucleotide sequence: TGTGCCAGCCTACCCCATTCTAGCACAGATACGCAGTATTTT.

The rearrangement joins TRBV5-1 to TRBJ1-1; D gene ambiguous. CDR1 is SGHRS and CDR2 is YFSETQ in the germline V gene. V was trimmed by 0 bases and J by 4 bases, leaving 10 bases between them. CDR3 length: 14 residues. The CDR3 DNA reads as TGCGCCAGCAGCTTGGTGGAGGGCGGCACTGAAGCTTTCTTT. It yields the protein CASSLVEGGTEAFF.

The chain is built from TRBV11-2 and TRBJ2-1; TRBD2 matches 10 bases. CDR1 and CDR2 from the germline V gene are SGHAT and FQNNGV. The V gene end was trimmed by 4 bases and the J gene end by 7 bases; junction bases not matched to a gene: 10. The CDR3 covers 16 residues. The CDR3 region is CASSYRAGGVVNEQFF. In DNA form, the CDR3 reads TGTGCCAGCAGCTACCGAGCGGGAGGGGTTGTGAATGAGCAGTTCTTC.

The V and J genes are TRBV27 and TRBJ2-7; 7 positions match TRBD1. The CDR3 is 15 residues long. The trim removed 3 bases at V and 0 bases at J, leaving 5 bases unmatched. Germline-derived CDR1 and CDR2 are MNHEY and SMNVEV (reference sequence). The CDR3 loop reads CASSFSQGTSYEQYF. CDR3 nucleotide sequence: TGTGCCAGCAGTTTTTCACAGGGGACCTCCTACGAGCAGTACTTC.

This rearrangement joins TRBV2 to TRBJ1-2; D gene uncertain. V gave up 5 bases and J gave up 4 bases, with 2 bases separating them. Germline V gives CDR1 SNHLY, CDR2 FYNNEI. The CDR3 length is 10 residues. The CDR3 protein is CASSLYGYTF. CDR3 DNA sequence: TGTGCCAGCAGTCTCTATGGCTACACCTTC. Looking up the rest from reference TRBV2 and TRBJ1-2 gives the full variable domain: EPEVTQTPSHQVTQMGQEVILRCVPISNHLYFYWYRQILGQKVEFLVSFYNNEISEKSEIFDDQFSVERPDGSNFTLKIRSTKLEDSAMYFCASSLYGYTFGSGTRLTVV.

The CDR3 DNA is TGCGCCAGCAGCTTGGCCTCTGGGGCCAACGTCCTGACTTTC. Encoded protein: CASSLASGANVLTF. The gene calls are TRBV5-1 and TRBJ2-6; D remains ambiguous. V shed 0 bases and J shed 0 bases, with 1 base lying between them. This CDR3 is 14 amino acids long. Germline V gene lookup returns CDR1 SGHRS and CDR2 YFSETQ. Using reference TRBV5-1 and TRBJ2-6 for the parts outside the CDR3, the full variable domain is KAGVTQTPRYLIKTRGQQVTLSCSPISGHRSVSWYQQTPGQGLQFLFEYFSETQRNKGNFPGRFSGRQFSNSRSEMNVSTLELGDSALYLCASSLASGANVLTFGAGSRLTVL.

The chain has TRBV5-1 and TRBJ2-2; 8 bases match TRBD2. Per the germline V gene, CDR1 is SGHRS and CDR2 is YFSETQ. This CDR3 contains 17 residues. V shed 4 bases, J shed 0 bases, and the junction held 8 bases outside the gene matches. This CDR3 reads CASSPLAGLANTGELFF. Here the CDR3 DNA reads TGCGCCAGCAGCCCCCTAGCGGGCCTCGCGAACACCGGGGAGCTGTTTTTT.

The chain carries TRBV5-6 and TRBJ1-4, with 10 nucleotides matching TRBD1. Germline V gene sequence: CDR1 SGHDT, CDR2 YYEEEE. Trimming cost V 3 bases and J 7 bases; bases outside gene matches: 6. The CDR3 loop spans 15 amino acids. The CDR3 reads CASSSDRGRSEKLFF. The CDR3 DNA reads as TGTGCCAGCAGCTCCGACAGGGGGCGAAGTGAAAAACTGTTTTTT.

V usage is TRBV25-1 and J usage is TRBJ2-7; 11 nucleotides match TRBD1. V was pared by 3 bases and J by 5 bases, with 6 bases of the junction left unmatched. Looked up from germline, CDR1 is MGHDK and CDR2 is SYGVNS. The CDR3 loop spans 15 amino acids. For the CDR3, the DNA is TGTGCCAGCAGTGAGCGGACAGGGGGCCTGGACGAGCAGTACTTC. Translated: CASSERTGGLDEQYF.

V and J are TRBV15 and TRBJ2-1; D unclear. The CDR3 covers 12 residues. Germline lookup yields CDR1 LNHNV and CDR2 YYDKDF (reference sequence). Trimming removed 3 bases at V and 4 bases at J, with 4 bases between. The CDR3 DNA sequence: TGTGCCACCAGCAGTGGATACAATGAGCAGTTCTTC. This codes for CATSSGYNEQFF.

The rearrangement uses TRBV4-1 and TRBJ1-4; TRBD1 is a possible D gene (6 bases). The CDR3 loop spans 14 amino acids. Trimming left V 3 bases short and J 8 bases short, with 13 bases between. CDR1 and CDR2 (germline): MGHRA, YSYEKL. CDR3 DNA sequence: TGCGCCAGCAGCCACCAGGGGATGGAGGAAAAACTGTTTTTT. It is translated as CASSHQGMEEKLFF.

The J gene is TRBJ1-5, the V gene TRBV28, with 8 positions matching TRBD1. V shed 6 bases and J 4 bases; nucleotides not matched to a gene: 8. Per germline, CDR1 MDHEN and CDR2 SYDVKM. The CDR3 loop spans 15 amino acids. The CDR3, as DNA: TGTGCCAGCAGAGCGGACAGGGTGCGAAATCAGCCCCAGCATTTT. Protein: CASRADRVRNQPQHF.

The chain couples TRBV5-1 to TRBJ2-3, with 11 bases aligning to TRBD2. V lost 0 bases and J lost 4; bases outside the gene matches: 4. The CDR3 has 16 residues. Germline V gives CDR1 SGHRS, CDR2 YFSETQ. The CDR3 sequence is CASSLVTSGGADTQYF. The CDR3 DNA is TGCGCCAGCAGCTTGGTTACTAGCGGGGGCGCAGATACGCAGTATTTT.

V is TRBV10-3 and J is TRBJ2-5; D not resolved. CDR1 ENHRY and CDR2 SYGVKD come from the germline V gene. CDR3 length: 12 residues. The V and J ends lost 0 bases and 5 bases respectively, with 4 bases between them. The CDR3 sequence is CAISESGETQYF. CDR3 DNA sequence: TGTGCCATCAGTGAGTCCGGGGAGACCCAGTACTTC.

The chain recombines TRBV2 with TRBJ2-7; D perhaps matches TRBD2 (5 bases). Between the trimmed V and J ends, which lost 6 bases and 2 bases, there was a span of 11 bases. Germline CDR1 is SNHLY and CDR2 is FYNNEI. The CDR3 totals 13 residues. CDR3 sequence (DNA): TGTGCCAGCAGGAGGACGAGGGCCTACGAGCAGTACTTC. It is translated as CASRRTRAYEQYF. Full variable domain (missing parts from reference TRBV2 and TRBJ2-7): EPEVTQTPSHQVTQMGQEVILRCVPISNHLYFYWYRQILGQKVEFLVSFYNNEISEKSEIFDDQFSVERPDGSNFTLKIRSTKLEDSAMYFCASRRTRAYEQYFGPGTRLTVT.

The gene calls are TRBV9 and TRBJ2-7; 10 bases are a match to TRBD1. V dropped 3 bases and J dropped 5; count of bases not matched to a gene: 5. The CDR3 has 14 amino acids. Germline V gene data show CDR1 as SGDLS and CDR2 as YYNGEE. CDR3 sequence: CASSDGTGVDEQYF. In DNA, the CDR3 is TGTGCCAGCAGCGATGGGACAGGGGTCGACGAGCAGTACTTC.

The rearrangement joins TRBV28 to TRBJ1-5; 8 positions match TRBD1. This CDR3 region has 16 residues. J lost 1 base, V lost 6 bases, and 8 bases had no gene match. The germline CDR1 and CDR2 sequences are MDHEN and SYDVKM. The CDR3 DNA reads as TGTGCCAGCAGAAAACAGGACAGGGAAAGCAATCAGCCCCAGCATTTT. It yields the protein CASRKQDRESNQPQHF. The full variable domain, rest sourced from reference TRBV28 and TRBJ1-5, is DVKVTQSSRYLVKRTGEKVFLECVQDMDHENMFWYRQDPGLGLRLIYFSYDVKMKEKGDIPEGYSVSREKKERFSLILESASTNQTSMYLCASRKQDRESNQPQHFGDGTRLSIL.

The chain joins TRBV6-5 to TRBJ1-2, with a weak D call TRBD1 (5 bases). CDR1 is MNHEY, CDR2 SVGAGI, per germline. V was cut by 3 bases and J by 3 bases, with 14 bases left in between. This CDR3 is 15 amino acids long. The CDR3 nucleotides are TGTGCCAGCAGTTATGGTCCGGGGGGTTACTATGGCTACACCTTC. Translated: CASSYGPGGYYGYTF.

CDR3 bases: TGTGCCAGCTCACCACTCGGTGGAAGCGGGGGGACCTACGAGCAGTACTTC. Its protein product is CASSPLGGSGGTYEQYF. V gene TRBV18 combines with J gene TRBJ2-7, with 9 bases matching TRBD2. Germline CDR1 is KGHSH and CDR2 is LQKENI. This CDR3 contains 17 residues. V was clipped by 1 base and J by 2 bases; unmatched bases: 9.

The V gene is TRBV6-6, the J gene TRBJ2-1; D is undetermined. V dropped 1 base and J dropped 9 bases, with 10 bases sitting between them. The CDR3 loop spans 13 amino acids. CDR1 MNHNY and CDR2 SVGAGI come from the germline V gene (reference sequence). The CDR3 protein is CASSYLTWGEQFF. The DNA of the CDR3 is TGTGCCAGCAGTTACTTGACTTGGGGTGAGCAGTTCTTC.

The chain employs TRBV5-1 and TRBJ1-3; TRBD1 might be the D (6 bases). The ends were cut back, 0 bases at V and 0 bases at J, with 10 bases in the middle. This CDR3 has 16 residues. The germline V gene encodes CDR1 SGHRS and CDR2 YFSETQ. In nucleotides, the CDR3 is TGCGCCAGCAGCTTGGAATGGGGGGCCTCTGGAAACACCATATATTTT. Its translation: CASSLEWGASGNTIYF.

The gene calls are TRBV27 and TRBJ1-6; D not certain. Between the trimmed V and J ends, which lost 5 bases and 10 bases, there was a span of 18 bases. CDR3 length equals 15 residues. CDR1 is MNHEY, CDR2 SMNVEV, per germline (reference sequence). CDR3 region: CASSPSIDSRSPLHF. The CDR3, as DNA: TGTGCCAGCAGTCCGTCTATCGACTCACGATCACCCCTCCACTTT.

The chain carries TRBV6-6 and TRBJ1-2; TRBD1 is a possible D gene (5 bases). The CDR3 consists of 15 residues. Trimming shortened V by 8 bases and J by 0 bases, and 16 bases separated the two germline ends. Germline CDR1 reads MNHNY; CDR2 reads SVGAGI (reference sequence). CDR3 coding DNA: TGTGCCAGCGTCCGCCGGGGGGGGACTAACTATGGCTACACCTTC. Translated, it gives CASVRRGGTNYGYTF.

The CDR3 sequence: CASSSWGSGYTF. The CDR3 DNA reads as TGTGCCAGCAGTTCCTGGGGATCTGGCTACACCTTC. This chain uses TRBV6-2 or TRBV6-3 with TRBJ1-2; no reliable D call. CDR1 MNHEY and CDR2 SVGEGT come from the germline V gene. This CDR3 comprises 12 residues. V lost 4 bases and J 7 bases, leaving 10 bases between the germline ends.

This rearrangement joins TRBV4-2 to TRBJ1-4; D ambiguous. Germline V gene lookup returns CDR1 LGHNA and CDR2 YNFKEQ. The V and J ends lost 0 bases and 7 bases respectively, with 9 bases between them. CDR3 length: 14 amino acids. CDR3 residues: CASSQDYSAEKLFF. CDR3 sequence (DNA): TGTGCCAGCAGCCAAGATTATAGTGCTGAAAAACTGTTTTTT.